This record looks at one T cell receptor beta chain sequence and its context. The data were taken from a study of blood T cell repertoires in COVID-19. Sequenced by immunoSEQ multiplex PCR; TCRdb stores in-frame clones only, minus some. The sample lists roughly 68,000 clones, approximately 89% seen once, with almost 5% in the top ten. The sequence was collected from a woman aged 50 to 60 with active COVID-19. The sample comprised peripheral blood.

The CDR3 loop reads CASSQGRISYEQYF. CDR3 DNA sequence: TGTGCCAGCTCACAGGGGCGAATCTCCTACGAGCAGTACTTC. V usage is TRBV18 and J usage is TRBJ2-7; D perhaps matches TRBD1 (5 bases). The germline V gene has CDR1 KGHSH and CDR2 LQKENI. With 4 bases removed from V and 0 bases from J, the gap between germline ends came to 10 bases. This CDR3 comprises 14 residues. The full variable domain, rest sourced from reference TRBV18 and TRBJ2-7, is NAGVMQNPRHLVRRRGQEARLRCSPMKGHSHVYWYRQLPEEGLKFMVYLQKENIIDESGMPKERFSAEFPKEGPSILRIQQVVRGDSAAYFCASSQGRISYEQYFGPGTRLTVT.